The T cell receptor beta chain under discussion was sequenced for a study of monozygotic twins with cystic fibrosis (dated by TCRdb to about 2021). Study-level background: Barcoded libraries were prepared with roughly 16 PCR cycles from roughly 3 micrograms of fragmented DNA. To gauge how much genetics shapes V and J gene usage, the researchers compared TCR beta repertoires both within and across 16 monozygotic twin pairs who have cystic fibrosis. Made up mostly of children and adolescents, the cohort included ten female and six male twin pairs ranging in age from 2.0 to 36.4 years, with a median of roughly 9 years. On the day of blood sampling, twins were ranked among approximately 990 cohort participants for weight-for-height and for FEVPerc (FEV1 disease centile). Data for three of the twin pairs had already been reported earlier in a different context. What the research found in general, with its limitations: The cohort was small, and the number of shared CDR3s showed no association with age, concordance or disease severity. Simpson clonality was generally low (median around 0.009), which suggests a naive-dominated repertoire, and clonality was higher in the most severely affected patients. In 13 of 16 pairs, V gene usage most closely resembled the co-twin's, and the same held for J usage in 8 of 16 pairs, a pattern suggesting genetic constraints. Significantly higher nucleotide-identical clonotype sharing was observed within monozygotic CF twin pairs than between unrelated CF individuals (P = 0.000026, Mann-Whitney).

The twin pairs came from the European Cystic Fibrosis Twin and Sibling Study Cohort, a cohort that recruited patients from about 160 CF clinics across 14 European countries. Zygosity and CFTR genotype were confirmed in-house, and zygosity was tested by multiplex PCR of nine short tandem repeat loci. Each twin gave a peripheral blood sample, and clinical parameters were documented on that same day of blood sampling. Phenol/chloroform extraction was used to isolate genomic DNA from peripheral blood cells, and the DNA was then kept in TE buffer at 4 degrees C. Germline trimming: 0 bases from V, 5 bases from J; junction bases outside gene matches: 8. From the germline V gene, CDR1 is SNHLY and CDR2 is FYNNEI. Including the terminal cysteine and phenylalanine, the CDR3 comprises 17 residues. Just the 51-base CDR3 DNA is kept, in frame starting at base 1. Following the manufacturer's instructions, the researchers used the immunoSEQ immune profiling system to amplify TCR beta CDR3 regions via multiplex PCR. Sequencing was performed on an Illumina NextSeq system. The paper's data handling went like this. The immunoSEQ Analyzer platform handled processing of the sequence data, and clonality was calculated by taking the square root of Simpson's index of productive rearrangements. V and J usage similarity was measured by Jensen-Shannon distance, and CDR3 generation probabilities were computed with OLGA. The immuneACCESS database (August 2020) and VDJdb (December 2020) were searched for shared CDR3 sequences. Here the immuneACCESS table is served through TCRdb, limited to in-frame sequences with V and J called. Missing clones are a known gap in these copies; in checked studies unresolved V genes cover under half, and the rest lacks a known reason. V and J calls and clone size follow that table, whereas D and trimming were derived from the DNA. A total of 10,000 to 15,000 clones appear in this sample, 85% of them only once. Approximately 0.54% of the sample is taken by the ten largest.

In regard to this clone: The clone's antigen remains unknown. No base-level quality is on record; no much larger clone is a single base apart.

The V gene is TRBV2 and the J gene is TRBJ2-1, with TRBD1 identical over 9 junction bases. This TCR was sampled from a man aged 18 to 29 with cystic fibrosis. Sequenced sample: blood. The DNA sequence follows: TGTGCCAGCAGTGAAGCAGCGGACAGGGGTAGGGACAATGAGCAGTTCTTC. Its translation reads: CASSEAADRGRDNEQFF.